A selection of T cell receptor beta chains follows, all from one sample in a study of cytomegalovirus exposure and HLA in healthy donors. Assay used: immunoSEQ multiplex PCR; TCRdb lists only in-frame clones, some missing. The sample lists 100,000 to 150,000 clones, about nine tenths seen once, with about 2% in the top ten. Sample: PBMCs. The source is a young woman in good health and CMV-seronegative. CDR3s include the opening cysteine and the closing phenylalanine or tryptophan. Each record gives: J gene, V gene, CDR3 protein.

j_call: TRBJ2-2
v_call: TRBV19
cdr3_aa: CASTPGTSGMGGELFF

j_call: TRBJ2-5
v_call: TRBV11-3
cdr3_aa: CASSPLLAEQETQYF

j_call: TRBJ2-7
v_call: TRBV29-1
cdr3_aa: CSVGTGGSNEQYF

j_call: TRBJ2-1
v_call: TRBV27
cdr3_aa: CASSLAGGYNEQFF

j_call: TRBJ2-1
v_call: TRBV2
cdr3_aa: CASRAGTGSYNEQFF

j_call: TRBJ2-1
v_call: TRBV7-9
cdr3_aa: CASRFGTGSTIEQFF

j_call: TRBJ1-5
v_call: TRBV19
cdr3_aa: CASSIDVGRNQPQHF

j_call: TRBJ2-1
v_call: TRBV4-1
cdr3_aa: CASSQPGQGASEQFF

j_call: TRBJ2-3
v_call: TRBV13
cdr3_aa: CASSSGLASTDTQYF

j_call: TRBJ2-3
v_call: TRBV7-3
cdr3_aa: CASSLPTSGKADTQYF

j_call: TRBJ2-1
v_call: TRBV6-4
cdr3_aa: CASIVRGRTNEQFF

j_call: TRBJ2-1
v_call: TRBV13
cdr3_aa: CASSLWTGTDHNEQFF

j_call: TRBJ1-3
v_call: TRBV10-3
cdr3_aa: CAISGRGGSGNTIYF

j_call: TRBJ1-3
v_call: TRBV5-6
cdr3_aa: CASSSGGPGISGNTIYF

j_call: TRBJ2-7
v_call: TRBV6-1
cdr3_aa: CASSWTGGYEQYF

j_call: TRBJ2-5
v_call: TRBV7-2
cdr3_aa: CASSLGLAGEGTQYF

j_call: TRBJ2-7
v_call: TRBV18
cdr3_aa: CASSPTAGQGGEQYF

j_call: TRBJ1-2
v_call: TRBV14
cdr3_aa: CASSQGGHHNYGYTF

j_call: TRBJ2-7
v_call: TRBV2
cdr3_aa: CASSDCGSCEQYF

j_call: TRBJ1-4
v_call: TRBV5-5
cdr3_aa: CASSLQAEKLFF

j_call: TRBJ1-5
v_call: TRBV6-1
cdr3_aa: CASSEPEDVKDF

j_call: TRBJ2-1
v_call: TRBV7-6
cdr3_aa: CASSLPAGLAELNEQFF

j_call: TRBJ2-7
v_call: TRBV6-6
cdr3_aa: CASKGGIAYEQYF

j_call: TRBJ1-2
v_call: TRBV28
cdr3_aa: CASSFLIGTGGPKSYGYTF

j_call: TRBJ2-3
v_call: TRBV6-6
cdr3_aa: CASRSGTDTQYF

j_call: TRBJ2-3
v_call: TRBV2
cdr3_aa: CASRPGKLDDTQYF

j_call: TRBJ1-1
v_call: TRBV19
cdr3_aa: CASSIEEGQGEAFF

j_call: TRBJ2-7
v_call: TRBV7-2
cdr3_aa: CASSLGARSYEQYF

j_call: TRBJ2-2
v_call: TRBV6-4
cdr3_aa: CASSELAGMAGELFF

j_call: TRBJ2-5
v_call: TRBV2
cdr3_aa: CASSTDRGSETQYF

j_call: TRBJ2-1
v_call: TRBV5-1
cdr3_aa: CASSLRQGPPLHGGEQFF

j_call: TRBJ1-2
v_call: TRBV4-1
cdr3_aa: CASSLFGGPDYGYTF

j_call: TRBJ2-4
v_call: TRBV11-3
cdr3_aa: CASSPSPGTDPRNIQYF

j_call: TRBJ2-7
v_call: TRBV4-1
cdr3_aa: CASSGPSYEQYF

j_call: TRBJ2-3
v_call: TRBV5-4
cdr3_aa: CASSLVLGSTDTQYF

j_call: TRBJ2-3
v_call: TRBV5-6
cdr3_aa: CASSLAQSVGLSTDTQYF

j_call: TRBJ2-1
v_call: TRBV6-4
cdr3_aa: CASSDAGLDHNEQFF

j_call: TRBJ2-1
v_call: TRBV27
cdr3_aa: CASSSGTSGSSNEQFF

j_call: TRBJ2-5
v_call: TRBV11-3
cdr3_aa: CASSLDGSTGETQYF

j_call: TRBJ1-1
v_call: TRBV28
cdr3_aa: CASSLYRAGNTEAFF

j_call: TRBJ1-1
v_call: TRBV28
cdr3_aa: CASSSRLLNTEAFF

j_call: TRBJ2-1
v_call: TRBV15
cdr3_aa: CATYSGSTDEQFF

j_call: TRBJ2-7
v_call: TRBV27
cdr3_aa: CASSLSGFYEQYF

j_call: TRBJ2-7
v_call: TRBV27
cdr3_aa: CASQAGVEQYF

j_call: TRBJ2-2
v_call: TRBV28
cdr3_aa: CASREAPGELFF

j_call: TRBJ2-1
v_call: TRBV9
cdr3_aa: CASNQSPLRGNEQFF

j_call: TRBJ2-7
v_call: TRBV5-5
cdr3_aa: CASRPTSGMGEQYF

j_call: TRBJ2-1
v_call: TRBV6-5
cdr3_aa: CASRNFGNEQFF

j_call: TRBJ2-1
v_call: TRBV2
cdr3_aa: CASSPDRAGYNEQFF

j_call: TRBJ2-7
v_call: TRBV6-1
cdr3_aa: CASSWEDRATYEQYF